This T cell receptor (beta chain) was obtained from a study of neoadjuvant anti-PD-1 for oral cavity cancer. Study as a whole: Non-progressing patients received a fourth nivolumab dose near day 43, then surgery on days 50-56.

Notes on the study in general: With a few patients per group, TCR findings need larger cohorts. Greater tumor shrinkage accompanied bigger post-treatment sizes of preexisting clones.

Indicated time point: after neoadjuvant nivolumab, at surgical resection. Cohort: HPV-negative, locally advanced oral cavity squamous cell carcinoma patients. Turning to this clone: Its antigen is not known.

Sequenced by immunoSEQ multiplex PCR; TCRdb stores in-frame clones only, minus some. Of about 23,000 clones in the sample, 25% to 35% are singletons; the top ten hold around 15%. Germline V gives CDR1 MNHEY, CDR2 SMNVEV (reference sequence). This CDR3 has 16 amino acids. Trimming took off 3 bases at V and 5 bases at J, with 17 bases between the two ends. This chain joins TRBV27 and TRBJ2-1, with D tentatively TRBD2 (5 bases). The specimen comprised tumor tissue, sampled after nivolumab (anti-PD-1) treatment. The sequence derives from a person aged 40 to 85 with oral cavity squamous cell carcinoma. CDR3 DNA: TGTGCCAGCAGTTTTATTAAGGGTTTCGGGAACAATGAGCAGTTCTTC. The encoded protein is CASSFIKGFGNNEQFF.